Below, 9 T cell receptor beta chains from the same sample are listed, as sequenced in a study of human T cells and chemical hapten exposure. MiXCR, applied by TCRdb to the RACE reads, yields one record per CDR3 protein. The table has about 200,000 distinct CDR3 sequences, approximately 26% seen once. Stated time point: patch test 3, about 24 weeks after DPC sensitization. The treatment: therapeutic diphenylcyclopropenone sensitization with weekly scalp DPC. The sample was whole blood, taken in connection with sensitization to the hapten diphenylcyclopropenone (DPC). Receptors originate from a woman in her thirties or forties with alopecia areata. Some clones in this sample may be carry-over from other donors' samples.

This clonotype was seen repeatedly, ten times or more. The V call is TRBV24-1, the J call TRBJ1-1; 7 nucleotides line up with TRBD1. This CDR3 spans 15 amino acids. J lost 3 bases, V lost 2 bases, and 5 bases had no gene match. Germline V gene sequence: CDR1 KGHDR, CDR2 SFDVKD. DNA of the CDR3: TGTGCCACCAGTGATTCGGACAGGTCGGACACTGAAGCTTTCTTT. As protein: CATSDSDRSDTEAFF.

This clonotype was seen a handful of times. J is TRBJ2-2 and V is TRBV15; D uncertain. V was cut by 3 bases and J by 3 bases, with 8 bases left in between. The CDR3 covers 14 residues. Germline CDR1 and CDR2: LNHNV and YYDKDF (reference sequence). The chain's CDR3 is CATSSDRDTGELFF. The CDR3, as DNA: TGTGCCACCAGCAGTGACCGGGACACCGGGGAGCTGTTTTTT. The full variable domain, its missing parts supplied by reference TRBV15 and TRBJ2-2, is DAMVIQNPRYQVTQFGKPVTLSCSQTLNHNVMYWYQQKSSQAPKLLFHYYDKDFNNEADTPDNFQSRRPNTSFCFLDIRSPGLGDTAMYLCATSSDRDTGELFFGEGSRLTVL.

This clonotype was detected a few times. This rearrangement joins TRBV2 to TRBJ2-2; no reliable D call. The CDR3 spans 14 residues. V dropped 6 bases and J dropped 0 bases, with 8 bases sitting between them. The germline CDR1 and CDR2 sequences are SNHLY and FYNNEI. CDR3 DNA: TGTGCCAGCAGCGTTCAAGCGAACACCGGGGAGCTGTTTTTT. Amino acids: CASSVQANTGELFF.

The genes are TRBV6-2 or TRBV6-3 and TRBJ1-2, with a tentative D call TRBD1 (6 bases). The length of the CDR3 is 15 residues. The germline V and J ends were trimmed by 8 bases and 3 bases, with 19 bases remaining between them. Germline CDR1 is MNHEY and CDR2 is SVGEGT. The CDR3 here is CASEAGTWTDYGYTF. In nucleotides, the CDR3 is TGTGCCAGCGAGGCAGGGACATGGACGGACTATGGCTACACCTTC.

The V and J genes are TRBV7-2 and TRBJ2-5; D is uncertain. The CDR3 is 13 amino acids. Looked up from germline, CDR1 is SGHTA and CDR2 is FQGNSA. V was clipped by 4 bases and J by 3 bases, with 9 bases between them. CDR3 in amino acids: CASSSRNKETQYF. The CDR3 region has the DNA TGTGCCAGCAGCTCCCGGAACAAAGAGACCCAGTACTTC. Variable domain in full (rest from reference TRBV7-2 and TRBJ2-5): GAGVSQSPSNKVTEKGKDVELRCDPISGHTALYWYRQSLGQGLEFLIYFQGNSAPDKSGLPSDRFSAERTGGSVSTLTIQRTQQEDSAVYLCASSSRNKETQYFGPGTRLLVL.

This clonotype was recorded a few times. The V and J genes are TRBV28 and TRBJ2-3; no firm D call. The CDR3 totals 10 residues. The V gene lost 6 bases and the J gene lost 6 bases, with 4 bases spanning the gap. Germline CDR1 reads MDHEN; CDR2 reads SYDVKM. As DNA, the CDR3 is TGTGCCAGCAGATATGATACGCAGTATTTT. It encodes CASRYDTQYF.

This clonotype was detected many times. The chain is built from TRBV5-1 and TRBJ2-7; TRBD1 aligns across 7 bases. There are 13 residues in the CDR3. V lost 7 bases, J lost 0 bases, and 4 bases stayed unmatched. Germline assignment: CDR1 SGHRS and CDR2 YFSETQ. The CDR3 coding sequence is TGCGCCAGCGGGACAGAAAACTCCTACGAGCAGTACTTC. It encodes CASGTENSYEQYF.

The rearrangement uses TRBV11-2 and TRBJ2-1; D ambiguous. V was clipped by 2 bases and J by 5 bases, with 16 bases between them. Germline CDR1 is SGHAT and CDR2 is FQNNGV. The length of the CDR3 is 16 residues. The CDR3 DNA is TGTGCCAGCAGCTTATCTTGGGCAGGAAATAACAATGAGCAGTTCTTC. It specifies CASSLSWAGNNNEQFF.

This clonotype was seen only a few times. The chain combines TRBV13 with TRBJ2-6, with D unresolved. With 3 bases removed from V and 5 bases from J, the gap between germline ends came to 5 bases. Germline lookup yields CDR1 PRHDT and CDR2 FYEKMQ (reference sequence). The CDR3 contains 13 residues. CDR3 nucleotide sequence: TGTGCCAGCAGCTTCAGGCGGGCCAACGTCCTGACTTTC. It specifies CASSFRRANVLTF.